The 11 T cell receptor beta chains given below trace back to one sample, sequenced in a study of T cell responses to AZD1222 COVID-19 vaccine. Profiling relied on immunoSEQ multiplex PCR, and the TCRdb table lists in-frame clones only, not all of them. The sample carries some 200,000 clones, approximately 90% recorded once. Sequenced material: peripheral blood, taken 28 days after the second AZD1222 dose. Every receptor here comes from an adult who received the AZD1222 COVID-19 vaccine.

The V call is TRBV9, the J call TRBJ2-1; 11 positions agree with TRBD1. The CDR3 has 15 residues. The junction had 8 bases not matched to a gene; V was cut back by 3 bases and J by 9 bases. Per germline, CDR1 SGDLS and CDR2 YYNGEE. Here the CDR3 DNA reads TGTGCCAGCAGCGCCGGGACAGGGGGAAGGGGTGAGCAGTTCTTC. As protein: CASSAGTGGRGEQFF.

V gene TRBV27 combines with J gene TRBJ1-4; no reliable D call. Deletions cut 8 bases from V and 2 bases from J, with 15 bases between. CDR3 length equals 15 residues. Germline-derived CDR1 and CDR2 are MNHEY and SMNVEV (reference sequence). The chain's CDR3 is CASGRVGGTNEKLFF. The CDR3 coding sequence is TGTGCCAGCGGCCGAGTTGGAGGGACTAATGAAAAACTGTTTTTT.

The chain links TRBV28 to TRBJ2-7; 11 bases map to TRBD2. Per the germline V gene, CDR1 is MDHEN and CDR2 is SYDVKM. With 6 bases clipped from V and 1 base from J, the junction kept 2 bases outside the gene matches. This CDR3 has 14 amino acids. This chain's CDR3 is CASRTSGGSYEQYF. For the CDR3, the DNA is TGTGCCAGCAGAACTAGCGGGGGTTCCTACGAGCAGTACTTC. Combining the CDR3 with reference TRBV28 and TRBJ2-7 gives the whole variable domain DVKVTQSSRYLVKRTGEKVFLECVQDMDHENMFWYRQDPGLGLRLIYFSYDVKMKEKGDIPEGYSVSREKKERFSLILESASTNQTSMYLCASRTSGGSYEQYFGPGTRLTVT.

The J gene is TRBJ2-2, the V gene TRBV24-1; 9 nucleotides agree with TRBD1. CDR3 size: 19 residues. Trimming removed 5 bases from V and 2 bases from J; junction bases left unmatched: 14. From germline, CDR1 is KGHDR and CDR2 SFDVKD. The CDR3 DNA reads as TGTGCCACCAGTGGGCGGGACAGGGCTTACGCACTTAACACCGGGGAGCTGTTTTTT. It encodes CATSGRDRAYALNTGELFF.

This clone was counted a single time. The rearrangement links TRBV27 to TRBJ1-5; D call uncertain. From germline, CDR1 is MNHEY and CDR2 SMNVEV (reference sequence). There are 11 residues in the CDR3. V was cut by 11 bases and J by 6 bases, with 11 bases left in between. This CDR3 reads CASGLGQPQHF. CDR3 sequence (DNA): TGTGCCTCGGGGTTAGGTCAGCCCCAGCATTTT.

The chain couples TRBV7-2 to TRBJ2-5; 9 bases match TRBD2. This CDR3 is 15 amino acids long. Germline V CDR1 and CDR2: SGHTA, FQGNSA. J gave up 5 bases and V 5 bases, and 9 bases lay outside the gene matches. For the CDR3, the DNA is TGTGCCAGCAGCCCGACTAGCGGCCCTTTGGAGACCCAGTACTTC. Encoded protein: CASSPTSGPLETQYF. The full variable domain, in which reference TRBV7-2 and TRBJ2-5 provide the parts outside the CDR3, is GAGVSQSPSNKVTEKGKDVELRCDPISGHTALYWYRQSLGQGLEFLIYFQGNSAPDKSGLPSDRFSAERTGGSVSTLTIQRTQQEDSAVYLCASSPTSGPLETQYFGPGTRLLVL.

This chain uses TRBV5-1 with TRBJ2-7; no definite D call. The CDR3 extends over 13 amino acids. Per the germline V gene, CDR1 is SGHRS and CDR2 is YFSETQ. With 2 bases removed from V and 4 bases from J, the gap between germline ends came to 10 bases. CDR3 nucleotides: TGCGCCAGCAGCTTTCTAGTTGGGTACGAGCAGTACTTC. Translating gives CASSFLVGYEQYF.

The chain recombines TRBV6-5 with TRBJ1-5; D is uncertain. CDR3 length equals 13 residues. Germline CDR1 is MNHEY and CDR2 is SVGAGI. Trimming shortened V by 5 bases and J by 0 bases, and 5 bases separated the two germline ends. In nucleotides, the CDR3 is TGTGCCAGCAGTCCGTATAGCAATCAGCCCCAGCATTTT. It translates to CASSPYSNQPQHF.

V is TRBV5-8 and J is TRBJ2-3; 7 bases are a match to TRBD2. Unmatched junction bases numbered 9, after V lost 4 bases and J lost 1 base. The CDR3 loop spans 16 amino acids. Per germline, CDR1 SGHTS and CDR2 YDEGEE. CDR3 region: CASSGGDYSRTDTQYF. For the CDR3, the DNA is TGTGCCAGCAGCGGGGGGGACTATTCTCGCACAGATACGCAGTATTTT.

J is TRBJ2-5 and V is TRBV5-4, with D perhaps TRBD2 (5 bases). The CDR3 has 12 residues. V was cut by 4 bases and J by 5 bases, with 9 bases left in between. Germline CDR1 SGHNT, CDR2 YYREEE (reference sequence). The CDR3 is CASSLPGETQYF. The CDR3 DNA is TGTGCCAGCAGCCTTCCGGGGGAGACCCAGTACTTC. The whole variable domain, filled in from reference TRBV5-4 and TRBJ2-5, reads ETGVTQSPTHLIKTRGQQVTLRCSSQSGHNTVSWYQQALGQGPQFIFQYYREEENGRGNFPPRFSGLQFPNYSSELNVNALELDDSALYLCASSLPGETQYFGPGTRLLVL.

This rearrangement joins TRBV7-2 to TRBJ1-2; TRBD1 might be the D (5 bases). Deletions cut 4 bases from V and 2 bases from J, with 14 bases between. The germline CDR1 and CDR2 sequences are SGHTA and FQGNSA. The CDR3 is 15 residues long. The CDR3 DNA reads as TGTGCCAGCAGCTATGGGAGAGGGACCAACTATGGCTACACCTTC. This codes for CASSYGRGTNYGYTF.